Listed here are 29 T cell receptor beta chains from one sample, sequenced in a study of T cell responses to AZD1222 COVID-19 vaccine. Measured with immunoSEQ multiplex PCR; TCRdb has only the in-frame clones, and not every one. This table has fewer than 200,000 clones, approximately 94% appearing once. Material: peripheral blood, obtained 28 days after the second AZD1222 dose. The receptors were sampled from an adult who received the AZD1222 COVID-19 vaccine.

The rearrangement joins TRBV7-2 to TRBJ2-5; 8 positions agree with TRBD2. The germline gives CDR1 SGHTA, CDR2 FQGNSA. The V and J ends lost 5 bases and 1 base, in that order; junction bases with no gene match: 3. CDR3 size: 14 residues. CDR3 loop: CASSLSGGQETQYF. In DNA form, the CDR3 reads TGTGCCAGCAGCCTGAGCGGGGGCCAAGAGACCCAGTACTTC.

CDR3 sequence: CASSLLSGTANQPQHF. CDR3 sequence (DNA): TGTGCCAGCAGTTTATTATCTGGGACGGCTAATCAGCCCCAGCATTTT. The gene calls are TRBV28 and TRBJ1-5; D might be TRBD1 (5 bases). The CDR3 is 16 amino acids. Per the germline V gene, CDR1 is MDHEN and CDR2 is SYDVKM. V lost 1 base to trimming and J lost 4 bases, with 14 bases between them. Based on the CDR3 plus reference TRBV28 and TRBJ1-5, the full variable domain is DVKVTQSSRYLVKRTGEKVFLECVQDMDHENMFWYRQDPGLGLRLIYFSYDVKMKEKGDIPEGYSVSREKKERFSLILESASTNQTSMYLCASSLLSGTANQPQHFGDGTRLSIL.

The chain uses TRBV10-3 and TRBJ2-7, with D possibly matching TRBD1 (6 bases). The length of the CDR3 is 13 residues. Trimming removed 10 bases from V and 3 bases from J, with 16 bases in between. The V gene's germline CDR1 is ENHRY and CDR2 SYGVKD. The CDR3: CATTQGGSYEQYF. The CDR3 bases are TGTGCCACCACTCAAGGGGGTAGCTACGAGCAGTACTTC.

The chain recombines TRBV5-4 with TRBJ2-3; D is uncertain. The CDR3 is 15 residues long. Germline V gene lookup returns CDR1 SGHNT and CDR2 YYREEE (reference sequence). Trimming removed 4 bases at V and 3 bases at J, with 15 bases between. In DNA, the CDR3 is TGTGCCAGCAGCCCCACGAACACGCAAACAGATACGCAGTATTTT. Its protein product is CASSPTNTQTDTQYF.

This sequence joins TRBV9 and TRBJ1-2; 7 nucleotides line up with TRBD1. CDR1 and CDR2 (germline): SGDLS, YYNGEE. This CDR3 region has 13 residues. V lost 3 bases, J lost 10 bases, and 9 bases stayed unmatched. CDR3 DNA: TGTGCCAGCAGCGCTAGGGACAGCACCGCCTACACCTTC. It translates to CASSARDSTAYTF.

The rearrangement joins TRBV12-3 or TRBV12-4 to TRBJ1-1; a possible D gene is TRBD1 (6 bases). The CDR3 is 11 amino acids. With 6 bases removed from V and 6 bases from J, the gap between germline ends came to 8 bases. Here the CDR3 DNA reads TGTGCCAGCAGAACAGGGCCTGAAGCTTTCTTT. Translating it yields CASRTGPEAFF.

This chain links TRBV7-9 with TRBJ1-3; no clear D gene. The CDR3 covers 14 residues. The ends were cut back, 7 bases at V and 0 bases at J, with 10 bases in the middle. The germline V gene has CDR1 SEHNR and CDR2 FQNEAQ (reference sequence). CDR3 loop: CASMATDSGNTIYF. The CDR3 coding sequence is TGTGCCAGCATGGCGACGGACTCTGGAAACACCATATATTTT.

The chain recombines TRBV3-1 (or the pseudogene TRBV3-2) with TRBJ1-2; 10 bases map to TRBD1. From germline, CDR1 is LGHDT and CDR2 YNNKEL (reference sequence). The CDR3 extends over 16 amino acids. V shed 4 bases, J shed 6 bases, and the junction held 11 bases outside the gene matches. The CDR3 nucleotides read TGTGCCAGCAGCCTTCGGACAGGGGGAGGAAAGGATGGCTACACCTTC. As protein: CASSLRTGGGKDGYTF.

This chain links TRBV10-3 with TRBJ1-1; the D is unclear. The V gene's germline CDR1 is ENHRY and CDR2 SYGVKD. Trimming took 3 bases from V and 1 from J, leaving 6 bases between them. There are 13 residues in the CDR3. The CDR3 here is CAISDVKNTEAFF. Here the CDR3 DNA reads TGTGCCATCAGTGACGTCAAGAACACTGAAGCTTTCTTT.

The chain has TRBV5-6 and TRBJ1-2, with TRBD1 matching 8 bases. Germline lookup yields CDR1 SGHDT and CDR2 YYEEEE. The CDR3 has 13 amino acids. V trimming: 5 bases; J trimming: 5 bases; junction bases outside the gene matches: 5. The DNA for the CDR3 is TGTGCCAGCAGTCATGACAGGGGATATGGCTACACCTTC. This codes for CASSHDRGYGYTF.

The chain carries TRBV5-5 and TRBJ2-7, with D uncertain. CDR1 and CDR2 from the germline V gene are SGHKS and YYEKEE (reference sequence). CDR3 length: 14 residues. Trimming removed 1 base from V and 0 bases from J, with 8 bases in between. In DNA form, the CDR3 reads TGTGCCAGCAGCTTGCCCGGGTCCTCCTACGAGCAGTACTTC. Translated, it gives CASSLPGSSYEQYF. Supplemented by reference TRBV5-5 and TRBJ2-7, the full variable domain reads DAGVTQSPTHLIKTRGQQVTLRCSPISGHKSVSWYQQVLGQGPQFIFQYYEKEERGRGNFPDRFSARQFPNYSSELNVNALLLGDSALYLCASSLPGSSYEQYFGPGTRLTVT.

The chain employs TRBV5-1 and TRBJ2-3, with D tentatively TRBD1 or TRBD2 (6 bases each). CDR1 SGHRS and CDR2 YFSETQ come from the germline V gene. CDR3 length equals 18 residues. V gave up 7 bases and J gave up 4 bases, with 28 bases separating them. The CDR3 nucleotides read TGCGCCAGCCGTCAGGGGTTCATCGCCGCGGGACGCGCAGATACGCAGTATTTT. Protein sequence: CASRQGFIAAGRADTQYF.

V is TRBV19 and J is TRBJ1-5; D is undetermined. V dropped 7 bases and J dropped 0 bases, with 10 bases sitting between them. This CDR3 has 14 amino acids. Germline values: CDR1 LNHDA, CDR2 SQIVND (reference sequence). CDR3 amino acids: CASKSEYSNQPQHF. CDR3 DNA sequence: TGTGCCAGTAAATCAGAATATAGCAATCAGCCCCAGCATTTT.

A word on this clone: Other DNA variants within this sample encode the same CDR3. The chain is built from TRBV5-4 and TRBJ1-1, with D hard to call. Germline V gene data show CDR1 as SGHNT and CDR2 as YYREEE (reference sequence). Between the trimmed V and J ends, which lost 4 bases and 2 bases, there was a span of 3 bases. The CDR3 is made up of 11 amino acids. The CDR3 loop reads CASSQNTEAFF. CDR3 nucleotide sequence: TGTGCCAGCAGCCAAAACACTGAAGCTTTCTTT.

This chain links TRBV4-3 with TRBJ1-1, with a weak D call TRBD1 (5 bases). Trimming removed 0 bases from V and 4 bases from J, with 18 bases in between. The CDR3 totals 17 residues. Germline values: CDR1 LGHNA, CDR2 YSLEER. The CDR3 spells CASSQDSRAGSRTEAFF. The CDR3 DNA sequence: TGCGCCAGCAGCCAAGATTCACGGGCAGGGAGTCGCACTGAAGCTTTCTTT.

The J gene is TRBJ2-1, the V gene TRBV6-2 or TRBV6-3; either TRBD1 or TRBD2 may fit D (5 bases each). Germline V gives CDR1 MNHEY, CDR2 SVGEGT. The V and J ends lost 1 base and 10 bases respectively, with 11 bases between them. The CDR3 totals 13 residues. The CDR3 DNA is TGTGCCAGCAGTTACTTGGGGGATGCCGAGCAGTTCTTC. This encodes CASSYLGDAEQFF.

This clone was detected once. The V call is TRBV5-1, the J call TRBJ1-1, with unresolved D. The germline V gene encodes CDR1 SGHRS and CDR2 YFSETQ. The CDR3 loop spans 12 amino acids. Between the trimmed V and J ends, which lost 6 bases and 4 bases, there was a span of 10 bases. CDR3 nucleotides: TGCGCCAGCAACGGGGAGTTCACTGAAGCTTTCTTT. Translating gives CASNGEFTEAFF. Full variable domain (missing parts from reference TRBV5-1 and TRBJ1-1): KAGVTQTPRYLIKTRGQQVTLSCSPISGHRSVSWYQQTPGQGLQFLFEYFSETQRNKGNFPGRFSGRQFSNSRSEMNVSTLELGDSALYLCASNGEFTEAFFGQGTRLTVV.

The J gene is TRBJ2-1, the V gene TRBV27, with D tentatively TRBD2 (6 bases). The germline V gene encodes CDR1 MNHEY and CDR2 SMNVEV (reference sequence). The length of the CDR3 is 14 residues. Trimming pared 8 bases from V and 2 bases from J, leaving 13 bases between. The CDR3 protein is CASGYGGPYNEQFF. The DNA for the CDR3 is TGTGCCAGCGGGTACGGGGGACCCTACAATGAGCAGTTCTTC.

The gene calls are TRBV25-1 and TRBJ1-6, with 7 bases fitting TRBD1. V was clipped by 4 bases and J by 7 bases; unmatched bases: 7. Germline assignment: CDR1 MGHDK and CDR2 SYGVNS. The CDR3 extends over 15 amino acids. The CDR3 region has the DNA TGTGCCAGCAGTGGCGCAGGGGGGAAGAATTCACCCCTCCACTTT. Protein product: CASSGAGGKNSPLHF.

The chain has TRBV18 and TRBJ2-3; D uncertain. CDR1 is KGHSH, CDR2 LQKENI, per germline. The length of the CDR3 is 13 residues. V was trimmed by 0 bases and J by 4 bases, leaving 5 bases between them. The CDR3 coding sequence is TGTGCCAGCTCACCACCGATAGCAGATACGCAGTATTTT. It yields the protein CASSPPIADTQYF.

The genes are TRBV27 and TRBJ1-5; the D gene is possibly TRBD1 (5 bases). From germline, CDR1 is MNHEY and CDR2 SMNVEV (reference sequence). The CDR3 sequence is 16 residues long. Trimming left V 2 bases short and J 1 base short, with 12 bases between. CDR3: CASSLAWGASNQPQHF. CDR3 DNA: TGTGCCAGCAGTTTAGCCTGGGGCGCGAGCAATCAGCCCCAGCATTTT.

In its sample, this clone was seen once. V is TRBV27 and J is TRBJ1-6; no firm D call. Trimming removed 3 bases at V and 6 bases at J, with 6 bases between. The CDR3 extends over 13 amino acids. The V gene's germline CDR1 is MNHEY and CDR2 SMNVEV (reference sequence). The CDR3 DNA reads as TGTGCCAGCAGTTTTTCCGTTAATTCACCCCTCCACTTT. It yields the protein CASSFSVNSPLHF.

The chain carries TRBV27 and TRBJ2-7; 8 bases are a match to TRBD1. With 5 bases clipped from V and 1 base from J, the junction kept 7 bases outside the gene matches. The CDR3 contains 15 residues. From germline, CDR1 is MNHEY and CDR2 SMNVEV (reference sequence). The CDR3 nucleotides are TGTGCCAGCAGTCCGACGAGGACAGGGTCCTACGAGCAGTACTTC. Protein sequence: CASSPTRTGSYEQYF.

The chain links TRBV5-1 to TRBJ2-7, with D uncertain. There are 13 residues in the CDR3. Deletions cut 4 bases from V and 0 bases from J, with 8 bases between. Germline V CDR1 and CDR2: SGHRS, YFSETQ. DNA of the CDR3: TGCGCCAGCAGCCCCACGGACTCCTACGAGCAGTACTTC. Its protein is CASSPTDSYEQYF.

This chain joins TRBV29-1 and TRBJ1-1; 7 bases are a match to TRBD1. This CDR3 is 14 amino acids long. J lost 4 bases, V lost 4 bases, and 9 bases had no gene match. The germline CDR1 and CDR2 sequences are SQVTM and ANQGSEA. The DNA for the CDR3 is TGCAGCGTTGTTAGGGGGCTGAGGGGCACTGAAGCTTTCTTT. It specifies CSVVRGLRGTEAFF.

J is TRBJ1-1 and V is TRBV28, with D perhaps TRBD1 (6 bases). Germline V lookup: CDR1 MDHEN, CDR2 SYDVKM. The V and J ends lost 3 bases and 0 bases respectively, with 11 bases between them. The CDR3 has 15 amino acids. CDR3 residues: CASSFGRTVNTEAFF. CDR3 DNA sequence: TGTGCCAGCAGTTTCGGTAGGACAGTGAACACTGAAGCTTTCTTT.

The chain employs TRBV19 and TRBJ1-2, with D perhaps matching TRBD1 (5 bases). Trimming stripped 0 bases from V and 4 bases from J, with 12 bases between. Germline V CDR1 and CDR2: LNHDA, SQIVND (reference sequence). This CDR3 has 15 residues. In DNA form, the CDR3 reads TGTGCCAGTAGTATAGATCGGGACCTCTCCTATGGCTACACCTTC. This codes for CASSIDRDLSYGYTF.

This chain links TRBV7-9 with TRBJ1-5, with 7 bases fitting TRBD1. CDR3 length: 15 amino acids. The germline V gene has CDR1 SEHNR and CDR2 FQNEAQ (reference sequence). Trimming at V came to 5 bases and at J to 4 bases, leaving 8 bases not matched to a gene. CDR3 protein: CASSRGTELNQPQHF. CDR3 nucleotide sequence: TGTGCCAGCAGCAGAGGGACAGAACTAAATCAGCCCCAGCATTTT. The full variable domain, with the rest looked up from reference TRBV7-9 and TRBJ1-5, is DTGVSQNPRHKITKRGQNVTFRCDPISEHNRLYWYRQTLGQGPEFLTYFQNEAQLEKSRLLSDRFSAERPKGSFSTLEIQRTEQGDSAMYLCASSRGTELNQPQHFGDGTRLSIL.

The CDR3 protein is CASSLAHGLTEQPQHF. The CDR3 nucleotides read TGTGCCAGCAGCTTGGCCCATGGCCTGACGGAGCAGCCCCAGCATTTT. The rearrangement joins TRBV5-6 to TRBJ1-5; D not certain. V shed 0 bases and J shed 7 bases, with 17 bases lying between them. This CDR3 spans 16 amino acids. CDR1 is SGHDT and CDR2 is YYEEEE in the germline V gene. The full variable domain, in which reference TRBV5-6 and TRBJ1-5 provide the parts outside the CDR3, is DAGVTQSPTHLIKTRGQQVTLRCSPKSGHDTVSWYQQALGQGPQFIFQYYEEEERQRGNFPDRFSGHQFPNYSSELNVNALLLGDSALYLCASSLAHGLTEQPQHFGDGTRLSIL.